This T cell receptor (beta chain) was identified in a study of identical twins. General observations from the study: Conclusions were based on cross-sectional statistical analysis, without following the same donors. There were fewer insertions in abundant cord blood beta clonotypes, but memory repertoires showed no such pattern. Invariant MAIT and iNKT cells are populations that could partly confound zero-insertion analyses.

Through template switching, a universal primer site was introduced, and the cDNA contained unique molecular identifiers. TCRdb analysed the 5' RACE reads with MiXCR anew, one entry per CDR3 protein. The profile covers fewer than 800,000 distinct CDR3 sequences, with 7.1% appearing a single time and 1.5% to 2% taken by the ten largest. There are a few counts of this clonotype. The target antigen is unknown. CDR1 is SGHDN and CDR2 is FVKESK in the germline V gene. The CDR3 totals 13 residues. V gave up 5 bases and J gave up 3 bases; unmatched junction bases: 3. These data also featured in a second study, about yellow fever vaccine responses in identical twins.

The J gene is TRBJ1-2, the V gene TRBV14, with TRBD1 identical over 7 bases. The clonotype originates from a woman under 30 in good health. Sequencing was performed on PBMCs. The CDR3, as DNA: TGTGCCAGCAGCAACGACAGGGACTATGGCTACACCTTC. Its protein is CASSNDRDYGYTF.